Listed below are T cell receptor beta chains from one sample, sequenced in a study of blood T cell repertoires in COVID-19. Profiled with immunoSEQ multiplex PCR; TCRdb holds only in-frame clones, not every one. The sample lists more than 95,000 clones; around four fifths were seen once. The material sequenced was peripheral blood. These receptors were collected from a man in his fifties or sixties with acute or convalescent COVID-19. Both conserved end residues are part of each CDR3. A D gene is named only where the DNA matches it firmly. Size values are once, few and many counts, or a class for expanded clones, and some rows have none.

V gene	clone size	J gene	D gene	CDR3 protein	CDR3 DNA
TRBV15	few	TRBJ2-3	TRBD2	CATSRDLQREVPDTQYF	TGTGCCACCAGCAGAGATCTTCAGCGGGAGGTCCCAGATACGCAGTATTTT
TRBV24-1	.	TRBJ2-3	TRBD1	CATSDFEGASTDTQYF	TGTGCCACCAGTGATTTCGAGGGGGCAAGCACAGATACGCAGTATTTT
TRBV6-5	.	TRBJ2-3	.	CASHQGTDTQYF	TGTGCCAGTCATCAGGGTACCGATACGCAGTATTTT
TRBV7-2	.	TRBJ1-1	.	CASSSQGSGVGTEAFF	TGTGCCAGCAGCTCCCAAGGTTCGGGGGTAGGGACTGAAGCTTTCTTT
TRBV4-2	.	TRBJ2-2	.	CASSLSGSVFGELFF	TGTGCCAGCAGTCTTAGCGGTAGCGTGTTCGGGGAGCTGTTTTTT
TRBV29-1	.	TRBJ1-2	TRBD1	CSVEEGTGNYGYTF	TGCAGCGTTGAAGAAGGGACAGGCAACTATGGCTACACCTTC
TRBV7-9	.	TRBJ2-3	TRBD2	CASSFLAGGVTDTQYF	TGTGCCAGCAGCTTTCTAGCGGGAGGTGTCACAGATACGCAGTATTTT
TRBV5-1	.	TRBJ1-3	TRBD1	CASSSGTGNTIYF	TGCGCCAGCAGCTCCGGGACAGGGAACACCATATATTTT
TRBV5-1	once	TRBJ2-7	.	CASSSDRPSSYEQYF	TGCGCCAGCAGCTCCGACAGGCCGAGCTCCTACGAGCAGTACTTC
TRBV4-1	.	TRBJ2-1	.	CASSYDWSAYNEQFF	TGCGCCAGCAGCTACGACTGGAGCGCCTACAATGAGCAGTTCTTC
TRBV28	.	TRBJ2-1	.	CASRLDWGYNEQFF	TGTGCCAGCAGACTGGACTGGGGTTACAATGAGCAGTTCTTC
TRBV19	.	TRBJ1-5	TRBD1	CASSRQGQNQPQHF	TGTGCCAGTAGCCGACAGGGTCAGAATCAGCCCCAGCATTTT
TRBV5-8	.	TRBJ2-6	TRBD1	CASSPRTGGANVLTF	TGTGCCAGCAGCCCAAGGACAGGTGGGGCCAACGTCCTGACTTTC
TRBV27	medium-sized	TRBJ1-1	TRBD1	CASIPLQGKGLWETEAFF	TGTGCCAGCATTCCCTTACAGGGGAAGGGGCTGTGGGAGACTGAAGCTTTCTTT
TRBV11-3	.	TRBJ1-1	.	CASSSYTGNTEAFF	TGTGCCAGCAGCTCCTATACAGGGAACACTGAAGCTTTCTTT
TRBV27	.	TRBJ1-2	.	CASSLRANYGYTF	TGTGCCAGCAGTTTACGAGCTAACTATGGCTACACCTTC
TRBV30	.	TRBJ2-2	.	CAWSPSIGELFF	TGTGCCTGGAGTCCTTCTATCGGGGAGCTGTTTTTT
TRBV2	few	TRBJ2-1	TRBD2	CASSELAASSYNEQFF	TGTGCCAGCAGTGAGCTAGCGGCGAGCTCCTACAATGAGCAGTTCTTC
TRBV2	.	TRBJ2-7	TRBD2	CASSPNSGGAVLEQYF	TGTGCCAGCAGCCCTAATAGCGGGGGGGCCGTCCTCGAGCAGTACTTC
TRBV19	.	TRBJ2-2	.	CASKEATWGELFF	TGTGCCAGTAAAGAGGCTACATGGGGGGAGCTGTTTTTT
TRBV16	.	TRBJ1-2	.	CASSQPIYGYTF	TGTGCCAGCAGCCAACCCATTTATGGCTACACCTTC
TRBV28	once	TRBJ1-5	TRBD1	CASSSSGQGVNQPQHF	TGTGCCAGCAGCTCCTCGGGACAGGGCGTCAATCAGCCCCAGCATTTT
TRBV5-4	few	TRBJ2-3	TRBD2	CASSSRTSTDTQYF	TGTGCCAGCAGCAGCCGGACTAGTACAGATACGCAGTATTTT
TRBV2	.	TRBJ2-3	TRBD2	CASSRRLAGGTDTQYF	TGTGCCAGCTCCCGCCGGCTAGCGGGGGGCACAGATACGCAGTATTTT
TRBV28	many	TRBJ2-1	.	CASSLFRGDEQFF	TGTGCCAGCAGTTTGTTCCGCGGCGATGAGCAGTTCTTC
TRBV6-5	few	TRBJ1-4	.	CASSYTEGPYEKLFF	TGTGCCAGCAGTTACACTGAGGGTCCATATGAAAAACTGTTTTTT
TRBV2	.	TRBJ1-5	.	CASSDIGQTNQPQHF	TGTGCCAGCAGTGATATCGGCCAGACTAATCAGCCCCAGCATTTT
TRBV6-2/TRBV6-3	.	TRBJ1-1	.	CASSHTGREAFF	TGTGCCAGCAGCCACACAGGGCGTGAAGCTTTCTTT
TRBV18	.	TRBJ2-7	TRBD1	CASSADRDAYEQYF	TGTGCCAGCTCAGCCGACAGGGATGCCTACGAGCAGTACTTC
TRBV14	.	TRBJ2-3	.	CASSQGRLGPSTDTQYF	TGTGCCAGCAGCCAAGGTCGACTAGGGCCTAGCACAGATACGCAGTATTTT
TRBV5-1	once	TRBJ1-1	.	CASSLGGQATEAFF	TGCGCCAGCAGCTTGGGGGGGCAGGCCACTGAAGCTTTCTTT
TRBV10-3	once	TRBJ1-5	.	CAISLGEVGQPQHF	TGTGCCATCAGCCTAGGGGAGGTAGGTCAGCCCCAGCATTTT